This TCR beta chain was sequenced for a study of beta chain features in type 1 diabetes. Regarding the study as a whole: TCRB CDR3 length was moderately but significantly reduced in all four CD4+ subsets of Type 1 diabetes patients.

This CDR3 is built from 13 residues. The germline gives CDR1 LNHDA, CDR2 SQIVND (reference sequence). Trimming stripped 3 bases from V and 2 bases from J, with 8 bases between. This clone was counted a few times. Antigen: not known. Isolated RNA was reverse transcribed in full, so expressed TCRB transcripts were sequenced. Using immunoSEQ multiplex PCR, the repertoire was profiled, and TCRdb retains in-frame clones only, with some absent. The sample lists approximately 360,000 clones; roughly 12% were seen once. The sample consisted of naive CD4+ T cells from blood. This TCR was recovered from a woman aged 18-30 years with type 1 diabetes. This rearrangement joins TRBV19 to TRBJ2-7, with D unresolved. CDR3 sequence reads: CASSIATPYEQYF. The CDR3 DNA sequence: TGTGCCAGTAGTATCGCCACTCCCTACGAGCAGTACTTC.